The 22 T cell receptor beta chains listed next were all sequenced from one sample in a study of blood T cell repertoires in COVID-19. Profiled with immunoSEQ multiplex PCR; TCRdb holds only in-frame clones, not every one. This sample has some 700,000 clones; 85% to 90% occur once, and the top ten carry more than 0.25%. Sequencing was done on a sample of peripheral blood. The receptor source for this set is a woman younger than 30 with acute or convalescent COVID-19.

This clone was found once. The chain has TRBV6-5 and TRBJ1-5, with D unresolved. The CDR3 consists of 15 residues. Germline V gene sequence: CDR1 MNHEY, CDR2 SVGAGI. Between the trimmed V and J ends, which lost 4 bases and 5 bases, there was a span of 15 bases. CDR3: CASSLDPRGHQPQHF. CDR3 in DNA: TGTGCCAGCAGTTTAGACCCCAGAGGCCATCAGCCCCAGCATTTT.

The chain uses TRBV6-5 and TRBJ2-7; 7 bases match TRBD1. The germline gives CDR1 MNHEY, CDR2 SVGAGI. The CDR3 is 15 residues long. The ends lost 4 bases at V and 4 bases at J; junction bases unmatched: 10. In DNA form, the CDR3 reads TGTGCCAGCAGTTCCCGGGACAGCGGAACGTACGAGCAGTACTTC. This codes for CASSSRDSGTYEQYF.

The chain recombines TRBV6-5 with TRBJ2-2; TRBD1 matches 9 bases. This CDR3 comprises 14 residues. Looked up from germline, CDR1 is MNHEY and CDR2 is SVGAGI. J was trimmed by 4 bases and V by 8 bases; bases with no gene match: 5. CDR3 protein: CASLGQGSTGELFF. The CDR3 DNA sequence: TGTGCCAGCCTGGGACAGGGCAGCACCGGGGAGCTGTTTTTT.

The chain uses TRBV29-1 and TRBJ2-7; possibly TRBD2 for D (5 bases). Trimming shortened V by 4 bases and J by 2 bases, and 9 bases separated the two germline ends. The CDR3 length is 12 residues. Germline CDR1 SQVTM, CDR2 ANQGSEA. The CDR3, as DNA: TGCAGCGTTGTCGAGGGTACCTACGAGCAGTACTTC. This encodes CSVVEGTYEQYF.

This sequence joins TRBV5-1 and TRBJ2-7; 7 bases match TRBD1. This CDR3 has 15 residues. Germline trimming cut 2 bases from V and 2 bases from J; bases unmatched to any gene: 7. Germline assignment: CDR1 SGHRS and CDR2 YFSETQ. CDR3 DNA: TGCGCCAGCAGCTTTTCAGGGGGAGATGCCTACGAGCAGTACTTC. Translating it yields CASSFSGGDAYEQYF.

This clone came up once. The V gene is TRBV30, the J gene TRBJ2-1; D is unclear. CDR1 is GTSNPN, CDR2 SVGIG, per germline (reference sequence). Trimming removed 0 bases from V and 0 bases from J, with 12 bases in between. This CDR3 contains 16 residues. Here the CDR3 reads CAWSVNSLSSYNEQFF. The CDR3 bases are TGTGCCTGGAGTGTTAACAGCCTGAGCTCCTACAATGAGCAGTTCTTC. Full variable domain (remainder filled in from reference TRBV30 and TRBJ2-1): SQTIHQWPATLVQPVGSPLSLECTVEGTSNPNLYWYRQAAGRGLQLLFYSVGIGQISSEVPQNLSASRPQDRQFILSSKKLLLSDSGFYLCAWSVNSLSSYNEQFFGPGTRLTVL.

CDR3 in amino acids: CAWSVRASQEQYF. The CDR3 bases are TGTGCCTGGAGTGTCCGTGCATCACAAGAGCAGTACTTC. V usage is TRBV30 and J usage is TRBJ2-7; D ambiguous. CDR1 is GTSNPN and CDR2 is SVGIG in the germline V gene (reference sequence). Trimming stripped 0 bases from V and 7 bases from J, with 13 bases between. The CDR3 contains 13 residues.

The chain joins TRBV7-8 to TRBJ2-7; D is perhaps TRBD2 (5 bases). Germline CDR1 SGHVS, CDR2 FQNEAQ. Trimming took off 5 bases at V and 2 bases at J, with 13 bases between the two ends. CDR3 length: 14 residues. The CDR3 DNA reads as TGTGCCAGCAGCCTACACACCGGGGCCTACGAGCAGTACTTC. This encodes CASSLHTGAYEQYF.

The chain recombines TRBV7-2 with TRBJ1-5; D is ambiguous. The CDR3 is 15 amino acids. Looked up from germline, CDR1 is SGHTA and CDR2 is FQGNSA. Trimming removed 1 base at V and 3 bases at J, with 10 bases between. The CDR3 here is CASSLGGFNNQPQHF. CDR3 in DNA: TGTGCCAGCAGCTTAGGAGGGTTTAACAATCAGCCCCAGCATTTT.

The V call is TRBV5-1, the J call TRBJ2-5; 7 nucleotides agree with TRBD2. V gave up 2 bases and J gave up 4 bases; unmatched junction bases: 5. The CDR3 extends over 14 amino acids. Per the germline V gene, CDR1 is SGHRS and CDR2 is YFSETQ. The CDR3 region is CASSLGRGSETQYF. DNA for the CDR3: TGCGCCAGCAGCTTAGGGAGGGGATCAGAGACCCAGTACTTC.

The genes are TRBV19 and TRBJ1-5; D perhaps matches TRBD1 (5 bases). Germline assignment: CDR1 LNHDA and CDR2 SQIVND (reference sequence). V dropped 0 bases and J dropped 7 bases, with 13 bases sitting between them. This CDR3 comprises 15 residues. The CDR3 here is CASSIDRGSYQPQHF. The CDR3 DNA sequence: TGTGCCAGTAGTATAGATAGGGGTAGCTACCAGCCCCAGCATTTT.

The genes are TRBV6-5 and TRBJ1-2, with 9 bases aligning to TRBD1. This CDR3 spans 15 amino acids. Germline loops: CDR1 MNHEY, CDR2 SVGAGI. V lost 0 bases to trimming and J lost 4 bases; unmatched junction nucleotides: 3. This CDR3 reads CASSYSGTGFYGYTF. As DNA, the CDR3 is TGTGCCAGCAGTTACTCGGGGACAGGGTTCTATGGCTACACCTTC.

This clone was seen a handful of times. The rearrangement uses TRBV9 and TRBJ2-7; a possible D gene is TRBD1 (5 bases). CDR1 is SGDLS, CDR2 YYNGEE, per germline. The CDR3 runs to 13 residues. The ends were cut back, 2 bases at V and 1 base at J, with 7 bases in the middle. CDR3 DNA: TGTGCCAGCAGCGTGGGGCCATCCTACGAGCAGTACTTC. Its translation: CASSVGPSYEQYF.

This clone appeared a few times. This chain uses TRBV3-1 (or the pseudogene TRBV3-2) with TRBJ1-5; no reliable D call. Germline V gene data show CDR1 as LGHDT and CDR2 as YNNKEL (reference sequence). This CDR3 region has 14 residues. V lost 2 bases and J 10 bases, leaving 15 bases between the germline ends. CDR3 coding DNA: TGTGCCAGCAGCCAAACCTCGTCGACAAATCCCCAGCATTTT. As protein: CASSQTSSTNPQHF.

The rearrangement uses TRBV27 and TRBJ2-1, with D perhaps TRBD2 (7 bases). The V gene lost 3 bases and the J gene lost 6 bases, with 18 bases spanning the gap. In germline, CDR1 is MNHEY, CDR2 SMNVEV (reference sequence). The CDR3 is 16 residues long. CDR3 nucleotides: TGTGCCAGCAGTTTTCCCCGCGGGGGCCCTCTCAATGAGCAGTTCTTC. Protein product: CASSFPRGGPLNEQFF.

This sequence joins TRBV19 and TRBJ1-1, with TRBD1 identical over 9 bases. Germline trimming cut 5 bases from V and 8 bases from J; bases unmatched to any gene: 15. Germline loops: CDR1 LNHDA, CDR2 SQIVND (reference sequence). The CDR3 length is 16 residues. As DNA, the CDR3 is TGTGCCAGTAGTCCAAGGGGGGGGACAGGGAGTCCCGAAGCTTTCTTT. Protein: CASSPRGGTGSPEAFF.

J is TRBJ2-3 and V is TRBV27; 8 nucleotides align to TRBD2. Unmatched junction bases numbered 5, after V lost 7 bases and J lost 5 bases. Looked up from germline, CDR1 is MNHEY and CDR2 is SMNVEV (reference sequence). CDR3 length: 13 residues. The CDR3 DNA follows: TGTGCCAGCACGCGGGGGGCGGGAGATACGCAGTATTTT. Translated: CASTRGAGDTQYF.

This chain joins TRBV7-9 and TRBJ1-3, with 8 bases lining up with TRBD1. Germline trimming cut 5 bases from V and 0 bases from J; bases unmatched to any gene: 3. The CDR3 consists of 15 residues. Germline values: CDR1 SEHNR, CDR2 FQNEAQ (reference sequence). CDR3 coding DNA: TGTGCCAGCAGCAGGGACAGGACCTCTGGAAACACCATATATTTT. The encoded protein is CASSRDRTSGNTIYF.

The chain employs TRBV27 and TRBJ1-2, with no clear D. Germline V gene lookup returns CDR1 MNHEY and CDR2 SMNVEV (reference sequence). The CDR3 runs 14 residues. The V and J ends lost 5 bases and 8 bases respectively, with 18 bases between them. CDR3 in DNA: TGTGCCAGCAGTACCTTGACATGGCCTCTGGGCTACACCTTC. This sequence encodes CASSTLTWPLGYTF.

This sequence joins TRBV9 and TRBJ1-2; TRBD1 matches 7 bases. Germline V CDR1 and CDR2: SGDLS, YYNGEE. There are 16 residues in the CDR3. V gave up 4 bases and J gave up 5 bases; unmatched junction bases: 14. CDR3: CASSPLAHQGDYGYTF. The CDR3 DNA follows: TGTGCCAGCAGCCCCCTGGCCCACCAGGGGGATTATGGCTACACCTTC.

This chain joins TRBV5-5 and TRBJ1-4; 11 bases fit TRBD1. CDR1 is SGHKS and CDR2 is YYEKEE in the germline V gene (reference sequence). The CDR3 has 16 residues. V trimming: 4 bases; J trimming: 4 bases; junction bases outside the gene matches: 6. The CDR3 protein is CASSADRGRGNEKLFF. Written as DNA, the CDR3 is TGTGCCAGCAGCGCGGACAGGGGGCGAGGTAATGAAAAACTGTTTTTT.

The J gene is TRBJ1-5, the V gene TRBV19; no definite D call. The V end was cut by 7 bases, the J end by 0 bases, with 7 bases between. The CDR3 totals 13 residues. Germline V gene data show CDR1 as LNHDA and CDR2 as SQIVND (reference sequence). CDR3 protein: CASNSYSNQPQHF. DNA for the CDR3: TGTGCCAGTAACTCGTATAGCAATCAGCCCCAGCATTTT.